This T cell receptor beta chain derives from a study of vaccination and CD4 T cells after COVID-19. This clonotype was seen a few times. The antigen remains undetermined. Sequencing of cultured CD4+ T cell DNA used the Oncomine TCR Beta short-read assay. TCRdb re-derived calls from the PCR reads in MiXCR, one entry per CDR3 protein. The table has over 14,000 distinct CDR3 sequences, roughly half seen once. Documented treatment: roughly ten-day PBMC culture with coronavirus spike peptide pools or control peptides (ViraFEST assay). Per germline, CDR1 LNHNV and CDR2 YYDKDF (reference sequence). Trimming cost V 0 bases and J 11 bases, with 10 bases left between them. This CDR3 region has 13 residues.

This clonotype was obtained from a human donor who had recovered from COVID-19. The chain carries TRBV15 and TRBJ1-4; possible D gene TRBD1, 5 bases. Sequenced sample: CD4+ T cells from blood, cultured in vitro. The CDR3 spells CATSRDQGAKLFF. The CDR3 nucleotides are TGTGCCACCAGCAGAGATCAGGGAGCCAAACTGTTTTTT.